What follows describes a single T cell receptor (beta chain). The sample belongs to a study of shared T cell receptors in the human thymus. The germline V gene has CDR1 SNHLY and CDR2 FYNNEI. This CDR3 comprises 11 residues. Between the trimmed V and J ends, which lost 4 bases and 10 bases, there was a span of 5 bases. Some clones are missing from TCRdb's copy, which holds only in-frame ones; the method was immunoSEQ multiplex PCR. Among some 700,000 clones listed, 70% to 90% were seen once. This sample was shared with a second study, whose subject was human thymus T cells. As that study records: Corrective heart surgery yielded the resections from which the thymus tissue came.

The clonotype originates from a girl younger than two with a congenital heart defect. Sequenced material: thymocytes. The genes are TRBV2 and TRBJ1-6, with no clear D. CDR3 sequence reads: CASSGVSPLHF. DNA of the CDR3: TGTGCCAGCAGTGGAGTCTCACCCCTCCACTTT.